Listed below are T cell receptor beta chains from one sample, sequenced in a study of cytotoxic CD8 clonotypes in ibrutinib-treated CLL. The repertoire was sequenced with immunoSEQ multiplex PCR; TCRdb's copy has only in-frame clones and lacks some. Of about 160,000 clones listed, about four fifths are singletons. The source material was PBMCs, sampled after 12 months of ibrutinib treatment. The source is a human donor with chronic lymphocytic leukemia. CDR3s include the opening cysteine and the closing phenylalanine or tryptophan. Each record gives: J gene, clone size, V gene, D gene, CDR3 protein, CDR3 DNA. D genes are given only for firm matches. Not all rows give a size; the values are once, few, many and, for expanded clones, a class.

j_call: TRBJ2-7
clone_size: NA
v_call: TRBV28
d_call: NA
cdr3_aa: CASSLVGGGGEQYF
cdr3_nt: TGTGCCAGCAGTTTGGTCGGGGGAGGGGGCGAGCAGTACTTC

j_call: TRBJ1-1
clone_size: NA
v_call: TRBV19
d_call: NA
cdr3_aa: CASSMGAGVTEAFF
cdr3_nt: TGTGCCAGTAGTATGGGGGCAGGGGTCACTGAAGCTTTCTTT

j_call: TRBJ2-1
clone_size: NA
v_call: TRBV4-3
d_call: NA
cdr3_aa: CASSQDWLTAYNEQFF
cdr3_nt: TGCGCCAGCAGCCAAGATTGGCTAACAGCCTACAATGAGCAGTTCTTC

j_call: TRBJ1-4
clone_size: NA
v_call: TRBV28
d_call: NA
cdr3_aa: CASSLDFQLEKLFF
cdr3_nt: TGTGCCAGCAGCCTTGACTTCCAGTTGGAAAAACTGTTTTTT

j_call: TRBJ2-7
clone_size: NA
v_call: TRBV27
d_call: TRBD2
cdr3_aa: CASSLSGGYEQYF
cdr3_nt: TGTGCCAGCAGTTTAAGCGGGGGCTACGAGCAGTACTTC

j_call: TRBJ1-2
clone_size: once
v_call: TRBV18
d_call: NA
cdr3_aa: CASSPRAVGYTF
cdr3_nt: TGTGCCAGCTCACCAAGAGCGGTTGGCTACACCTTC

j_call: TRBJ1-5
clone_size: many
v_call: TRBV18
d_call: NA
cdr3_aa: CASSQGASEPQHF
cdr3_nt: TGTGCCAGCTCACAAGGGGCTTCCGAGCCCCAGCATTTT

j_call: TRBJ1-2
clone_size: NA
v_call: TRBV11-2
d_call: TRBD1
cdr3_aa: CASSFPGQGYGYTF
cdr3_nt: TGTGCCAGCAGCTTCCCGGGACAGGGATATGGCTACACCTTC

j_call: TRBJ2-3
clone_size: NA
v_call: TRBV28
d_call: NA
cdr3_aa: CASSTVGADTQYF
cdr3_nt: TGTGCCAGCAGTACCGTGGGGGCAGATACGCAGTATTTT

j_call: TRBJ2-7
clone_size: few
v_call: TRBV29-1
d_call: NA
cdr3_aa: CSVGEGIAEQYF
cdr3_nt: TGCAGCGTTGGAGAGGGAATAGCCGAGCAGTACTTC

j_call: TRBJ2-2
clone_size: NA
v_call: TRBV9
d_call: TRBD2
cdr3_aa: CASSDLVTSGITGELFF
cdr3_nt: TGTGCCAGCAGCGATCTAGTTACTAGCGGAATCACCGGGGAGCTGTTTTTT

j_call: TRBJ2-7
clone_size: few
v_call: TRBV4-1
d_call: TRBD2
cdr3_aa: CASSQDWGGEQYF
cdr3_nt: TGCGCCAGCAGCCAAGATTGGGGGGGCGAGCAGTACTTC

j_call: TRBJ1-3
clone_size: few
v_call: TRBV7-2
d_call: TRBD1
cdr3_aa: CASSLEGQGPFSGNTIYF
cdr3_nt: TGTGCCAGCAGCTTAGAGGGACAGGGGCCATTCTCTGGAAACACCATATATTTT

j_call: TRBJ2-3
clone_size: NA
v_call: TRBV2
d_call: NA
cdr3_aa: CASSEESRGADTQYF
cdr3_nt: TGTGCCAGCAGTGAAGAATCCCGGGGCGCCGATACGCAGTATTTT

j_call: TRBJ2-4
clone_size: once
v_call: TRBV4-2
d_call: TRBD2
cdr3_aa: CASSQDFRAGGRNIQYF
cdr3_nt: TGTGCCAGCAGCCAAGATTTTAGAGCGGGAGGGCGAAACATTCAGTACTTC

j_call: TRBJ2-5
clone_size: NA
v_call: TRBV28
d_call: TRBD1
cdr3_aa: CASRTSRDRGHF
cdr3_nt: TGTGCCAGCAGAACCTCCCGGGACAGGGGCCACTTC

j_call: TRBJ1-2
clone_size: few
v_call: TRBV19
d_call: NA
cdr3_aa: CASKEQTNYGYTF
cdr3_nt: TGTGCCAGTAAAGAGCAAACTAACTATGGCTACACCTTC

j_call: TRBJ2-7
clone_size: NA
v_call: TRBV28
d_call: NA
cdr3_aa: CASSLMGALEQYF
cdr3_nt: TGTGCCAGCAGTTTAATGGGGGCCCTAGAGCAGTACTTC